The text below deals with one TCR beta chain. Its antigen remains unknown. The entry originates in a study of T cell repertoires in cytomegalovirus infection. Background on the study: Shared public TCR beta signatures pointed to both CMV infection and a matching HLA type.

Each CDR3 protein gets one entry after TCRdb re-called the reads with MiXCR. The sample has approximately 190,000 distinct CDR3 sequences, about a tenth seen once. General study results and limits: Cumulated frequencies of public TCR beta families served to identify carriers of CMV plus the relevant HLA. HLA-C-restricted CMV clonotypes gave the most frequent clonotype in two of eight donors.

The sample taken for sequencing was PBMCs. The source is a human donor in good health (CMV status not recorded). Some clones in this sample may be carry-over from other donors' samples.

This CDR3 is CSGERGGTGELFF. In DNA, the CDR3 is TGCAGCGGGGAGCGGGGGGGCACCGGGGAGCTGTTTTTT. The chain recombines TRBV29-1 with TRBJ2-2; TRBD2 aligns across 10 bases. This CDR3 has 13 residues. Germline V gene lookup returns CDR1 SQVTM and CDR2 ANQGSEA. The J segment lost 4 bases and the V segment lost 7 bases, leaving 3 bases of the junction unmatched.